Described below is a single T cell receptor beta chain sequence and its context. Its antigen is not known. The data originate from a study of CD4 T cells in relation to SARS-CoV-2 and coronaviruses. About the study: The restricting HLA molecule for shared crossreactive spike epitopes was mapped.

Study findings and constraints: No crossreactivity against non-spike viral proteins was tested here.

The assay was immunoSEQ multiplex PCR, and TCRdb's table has in-frame clones only and misses some. The sample contains 24,000 or so clones, more than 60% of which appear only once. Before the COVID-19 pandemic, during about 2010-2018, CD4+ T cells were taken from unexposed donors. The cells were cultured for about ten days before CD4+ T cells were isolated. This TCR was recovered from a human donor in good health. Sequenced material: CD4+ T cells from PBMCs, cultured in vitro.

CDR3 protein: CSVRTSGTNEQFF. CDR3 sequence (DNA): TGCAGCGTTCGGACTAGCGGGACCAATGAGCAGTTCTTC. The genes are TRBV29-1 and TRBJ2-1; 12 nucleotides align to TRBD2. V shed 5 bases and J 6 bases; nucleotides not matched to a gene: 2. The CDR3 is 13 residues long. Per germline, CDR1 SQVTM and CDR2 ANQGSEA.